This record looks at one T cell receptor beta chain sequence and its context. No cognate antigen has been identified for it. No much larger clone exists at a distance of one base, and base qualities are not known. The TCR beta CDR3 regions were amplified from RNA transcripts. The first round of RT-PCR for the TCR CDR3 was performed with the HTBI primer set and the Qiagen OneStep RT-PCR kit. The libraries were constructed in a second round of multiplex PCR and then size-selected and purified. Paired-end sequencing of the libraries was performed with 100 bp reads on an Illumina HiSeq2000. The original methods were these. SOAPnuke was used to process the raw data, with reads discarded if the reads contained adapters or uncalled bases, had a mean Phred below 15, or lacked an exact constant-primer or identifier match. COPE v1.2.5 was used to merge high-quality paired reads, and clonotypes were defined as unique nucleotide sequences. MiTCR v1.1 was used to align the clonotypes against IMGT TRBV, TRBD and TRBJ reference segments. The analysis was restricted to V-J combinations with a frequency above 0.0001, which together covered approximately 99% of the repertoires. A TCS score was defined as the ratio between F50 (clonal expansion) and ExV (chaos), using BLOSUM62-based TCRdist between CDR3 peptides within each V-J. Welch's t-statistics and random forest reduced roughly 530 V-J features to 13, which were used in a naive Bayes classifier (R e1071). TCRdb reprocessed the public reads (quality trimming at Q25 with fastp, clone calling with MiXCR) and kept in-frame beta chains. When rows share a CDR3 protein, they turn into one entry using the most common DNA and genes. V and J calls and clone size were set by TCRdb, not the authors. This sample has around 300,000 distinct CDR3 sequences in its table, and less than 15% of those were observed once. The biggest ten clones account for 7.8% of the sample.

There are 12 amino acids in the CDR3, from cysteine to phenylalanine inclusive. Only CDR3 DNA is held: 36 bases, read in frame from base 1. Relative to germline, V is missing 9 bases and J is missing 8 bases, with 6 bases of the junction outside any gene match. The germline V gene (reference sequence) sets CDR1 to LNHDA and CDR2 to SQIVND. The hyperthyroidism patients were between 18 and 65 years old and newly diagnosed, with a disease duration of less than 2 months. Exclusion was applied to patients with uncontrolled infections, other autoimmune diseases, pregnancy or lactation. Diagnoses relied on clinical symptoms, serum thyroxine and TRAb, thyroid ultrasound and orbital computed tomography. For progressor patients, blood was drawn at the first diagnosis of hyperthyroidism, before any ophthalmopathy symptoms had appeared. Ficoll-Paque density gradient centrifugation was used to isolate PBMCs from around 9.1 ml of fresh peripheral blood. Progressor patients were defined as those initially diagnosed with Graves' hyperthyroidism in whom ophthalmopathy developed during follow-up. Total RNA was extracted with Trizol reagent, and quality was checked on an Agilent 2100 Bioanalyzer.

This specimen comes from a study of T cells in Graves' hyperthyroidism and ophthalmopathy (dated 2019 in TCRdb). Broadly, across the study: Peripheral blood samples were taken at the time of initial diagnosis, prior to any treatment. To identify TCR V-J signatures that set the groups apart, the researchers used a discovery cohort of 100 patients, made up of roughly 40 with Graves' ophthalmopathy and 55 to 65 with stable Graves' hyperthyroidism. Prospective prediction of ophthalmopathy was tested in an independent validation cohort of some 19 hyperthyroidism patients and 17 patients who later progressed to ophthalmopathy. For training and testing, the approximately 97 patients in the discovery cohort were randomly divided in a 7:3 ratio. The study also compared thyroid tissue and blood T-cell repertoires from roughly 6 Graves' hyperthyroidism patients. After sampling, hyperthyroidism patients received methimazole starting at 30 mg daily, and ophthalmopathy patients received high-dose intravenous methylprednisolone. The paper reports TCR Vbeta CDR3 sequencing of some 140 peripheral blood samples: around 45 ophthalmopathy, over 70 hyperthyroidism and roughly 17 progressor patients.

What the authors observed across the whole study: A model built on a 13 V-J signature distinguished ophthalmopathy from stable hyperthyroidism, reaching around 88% sensitivity and about 81% specificity in cross-validation and 80%/75% in testing. During validation, the model predicted progression to ophthalmopathy a median of approximately 6 months ahead of onset, with just under 71% sensitivity and roughly 75% specificity. Sample size was not statistically predetermined, and investigators were not blinded to group allocation. Most expanded thyroid clonotypes (frequency above 0.001) were also detected in blood, suggesting blood repertoires may reflect thyroid immune responses.

This TCR was recovered from a woman aged 25 to 39 with Graves' hyperthyroidism that later progressed to Graves' ophthalmopathy. The rearranged chain carries TRBV19 and TRBJ1-2, and 10 bases in between align with TRBD1. The sequenced sample consisted of blood. The CDR3 has the sequence CASLGTGAGYTF. The DNA reads as follows: TGTGCCAGCCTAGGGACAGGGGCCGGCTACACCTTC.